The sequence of this T cell receptor beta chain was determined in a study of blood T cells in healthy people across ages. Across the whole study: Using template switching, researchers captured about one barcoded beta molecule for each two T cells.

Every donor contributed about 10 milliliters of peripheral blood by blood draw. Per-sample yields of isolated PBMCs were at least 6.5 million. The V gene lost 7 bases and the J gene lost 8 bases, with 20 bases spanning the gap. This CDR3 is built from 13 residues. CDR1 and CDR2 from the germline V gene are SQVTM and ANQGSEA. With a J-beta primer mix and a sample-barcoded 5' primer, a second PCR ran 7 to 11 cycles. Each cDNA molecule was tagged by a template-switch adaptor that had 12 random nucleotides. TCRdb re-called the 5' RACE reads through MiXCR, storing one row per CDR3 protein. In the table there are around 1.7 million distinct CDR3 sequences, about 30% of which are singletons.

V gene TRBV29-1 combines with J gene TRBJ1-2, with D possibly being TRBD1 (6 bases). Sequencing was carried out using blood. The clonotype comes from a woman aged 25 to 39 in good health. CDR3 sequence (DNA): TGCAGCGCAGCTCAGGGGCTCATCTTCGGCTACACCTTC. Its translation: CSAAQGLIFGYTF.